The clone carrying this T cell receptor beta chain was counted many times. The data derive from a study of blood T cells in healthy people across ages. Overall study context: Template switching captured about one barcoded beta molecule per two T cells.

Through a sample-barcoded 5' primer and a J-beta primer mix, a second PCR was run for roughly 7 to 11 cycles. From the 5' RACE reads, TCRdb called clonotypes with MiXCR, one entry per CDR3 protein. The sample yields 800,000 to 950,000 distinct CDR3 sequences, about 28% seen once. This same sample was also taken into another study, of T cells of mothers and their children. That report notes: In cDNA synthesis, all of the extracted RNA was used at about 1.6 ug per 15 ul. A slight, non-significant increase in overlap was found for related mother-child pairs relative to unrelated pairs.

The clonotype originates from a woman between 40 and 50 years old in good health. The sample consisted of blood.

The DNA of the CDR3 is TGTGCCATCAGTGAACTGACGGGGGGGTACGAGCAGTACTTC. As protein: CAISELTGGYEQYF. V and J are TRBV10-3 and TRBJ2-7, with TRBD2 matching 8 bases. Looked up from germline, CDR1 is ENHRY and CDR2 is SYGVKD. The ends lost 3 bases at V and 4 bases at J; junction bases unmatched: 5. The CDR3 runs 14 residues.